The T cell receptor beta chain described here comes from a study of blood T cell repertoires in COVID-19 (dated by TCRdb to the early 2020s). As for the study more broadly: Samples covering the acute and convalescent phases of COVID-19 were provided by collaborators in the United States, Italy and Spain. The repertoires were released in a freely available public database meant as a resource for research on the immune response to SARS-CoV-2. The samples were drawn from two sources: the first 160 participants of the ongoing ImmuneRACE study, and 950 to 1,500 subjects contributed by 6 global collaborators. The material from the prospective study consisted of cDNA or gDNA derived from T cells, B-cell-depleted T cells, or PBMCs. Where HLA class I and class II types were available, the types were taken from metadata supplied by the sample provider, not from assay-based typing. Deeply sampled blood TCRbeta repertoires from subjects exposed to, actively infected with, or recovered from COVID-19 were included in the dataset. A de-identified subject ID, COVID-19 status, age in years and sex were almost always included in the sample metadata.

The collaborating institutions used their own protocols to collect whole blood in K2EDTA tubes. Collaborator samples were shipped for TCRbeta analysis as frozen whole blood, isolated PBMCs, or DNA extracted from either sample type. In the case of this clone: The antigen it binds to is not known. Per-nucleotide qualities are absent, and no much larger clonotype sits a single base away.

There are 18 amino acids in the CDR3, from cysteine to phenylalanine inclusive. The kept DNA is CDR3 alone, 54 bases in frame from the first base. V loses 2 bases, J loses 2 bases, and the germline ends lie 18 bases apart. Based on the germline V gene, the CDR1 and CDR2 sequences are KGHSH and LQKENI. TCRbeta CDR3 regions were amplified from genomic DNA using the immunoSEQ Assay, a bias-controlled multiplex PCR. As for how the authors treated the data: The number of nucleated cells in each sample was estimated by amplification of reference gene primers within the assay. To quantify the absolute abundance of each unique TCRbeta CDR3 rearrangement, sequence reads were collapsed and filtered. For each sample, productive Simpson clonality was calculated as the square root of Simpson's diversity index across productive rearrangements. What TCRdb holds here is the immuneACCESS table cut down to in-frame rearrangements. Part of the clones is not present; checked against another copy, under half of the missing clones reflect an unresolved V gene, and the others are unexplained. From that table come the V and J calls and clone size; the DNA was used to work out D and trimming. The sample contains 200,000 to 250,000 clones, approximately 82% of them found a single time. In total, the top ten clones hold 3.6% of the sample.

The full study reports these points: How much clinical and demographic metadata was included differed by source and by participant, and the metadata was provided uncurated.

The V gene is TRBV18 and the J gene is TRBJ2-2; TRBD2 is possibly the D segment (5 matching bases). The sequencing input was peripheral blood. The receptor was isolated from a woman older than 75 with acute or convalescent COVID-19. The CDR3 region: CASSPNNGLTINTGELFF. The DNA reads as follows: TGTGCCAGCTCACCAAATAATGGACTTACTATTAACACCGGGGAGCTGTTTTTT.